This T cell receptor (beta chain) was sequenced for a study of T cell repertoires in cytomegalovirus infection. V shed 0 bases, J shed 4 bases, and the junction held 2 bases outside the gene matches. The CDR3 length is 15 residues. MiXCR was run by TCRdb on the reads, yielding one entry per CDR3 protein. The sample has some 300,000 distinct CDR3 sequences, roughly 16% seen once. This clonotype has ten or more counts. Sequencing was done on a sample of PBMCs. The rearrangement uses TRBV12-3 or TRBV12-4 and TRBJ2-5; 10 nucleotides line up with TRBD1. The sequence was collected from a human donor in good health (CMV status not recorded). Some clones in this sample may be carry-over from other donors' samples. Here the CDR3 DNA reads TGTGCCAGCAGTTTAGCTAGGACAGGGGGAGAGACCCAGTACTTC. It codes for CASSLARTGGETQYF.